These 18 T cell receptor beta chains were sequenced from one sample in a study of memory CD4+ T cells and cytomegalovirus serostatus. The sort gate was single viable CD3+CD4+CD8-CD45RO+ cells for memory CD4+ T cells. Measured with immunoSEQ multiplex PCR; TCRdb has only the in-frame clones, and not every one. The data contain tens of thousands of clones, 70% to 75% of them seen just once; the ten biggest clones take up about 2.4%. The specimen sequenced was memory CD4+ T cells from blood. The receptors originated from an adult in good health and CMV-seropositive.

CDR3 sequence reads: CASSSSGADTQYF. The CDR3 DNA reads TGTGCCAGCAGCTCGTCTGGGGCAGATACGCAGTATTTT. V is TRBV11-2 and J is TRBJ2-3, with D hard to call. The germline V gene encodes CDR1 SGHAT and CDR2 FQNNGV. The CDR3 sequence is 13 residues long. Trimming removed 4 bases from V and 4 bases from J, with 9 bases in between.

The rearrangement joins TRBV5-4 to TRBJ2-4; D might be TRBD2 (6 bases). CDR3 length: 17 residues. CDR1 is SGHNT, CDR2 YYREEE, per germline (reference sequence). The ends were cut back, 1 base at V and 1 base at J, with 15 bases in the middle. The CDR3 loop reads CASSLKDYGGAKNIQYF. In DNA, the CDR3 is TGTGCCAGCAGCTTGAAAGACTATGGGGGGGCCAAAAACATTCAGTACTTC.

With regard to this clone: The identical CDR3 is also encoded by other nucleotide sequences in the sample. The V call is TRBV11-2, the J call TRBJ2-7; D is ambiguous. Germline V CDR1 and CDR2: SGHAT, FQNNGV. CDR3 size: 12 residues. V dropped 2 bases and J dropped 4 bases, with 6 bases sitting between them. The CDR3 bases are TGTGCCAGCAGCTTACGAGTTTACGAGCAGTACTTC. Translation gives CASSLRVYEQYF.

The V gene is TRBV18, the J gene TRBJ2-7; 7 positions match TRBD1. V gave up 3 bases and J gave up 1 base; unmatched junction bases: 18. The germline V gene encodes CDR1 KGHSH and CDR2 LQKENI. The CDR3 length is 19 residues. The CDR3 DNA sequence: TGTGCCAGCTCACCCACTGAACTCCCTACCTCAGGGGGATCCTACGAGCAGTACGTC. Translating gives CASSPTELPTSGGSYEQYV.

This chain joins TRBV5-3 and TRBJ1-2; D gene uncertain. TRBV5-3 is treated as an ORF (open reading frame) with a function not yet certain. The CDR3 sequence is 12 residues long. V lost 3 bases and J lost 10, with 13 bases in between. The CDR3 reads CARSCPSGTYTF. DNA for the CDR3: TGTGCCAGAAGCTGCCCTTCCGGCACCTACACCTTC.

The chain employs TRBV6-5 and TRBJ2-6; possibly TRBD1 for D (5 bases). CDR1 MNHEY and CDR2 SVGAGI come from the germline V gene. The ends were cut back, 8 bases at V and 0 bases at J, with 11 bases in the middle. The CDR3 runs 15 residues. The CDR3 spells CASGGHSSGANVLTF. In DNA form, the CDR3 reads TGTGCCAGCGGTGGACACAGCTCTGGGGCCAACGTCCTGACTTTC.

This chain links TRBV28 with TRBJ2-5; D is uncertain. Germline CDR1 is MDHEN and CDR2 is SYDVKM. The V end lost 5 bases, the J end lost 4 bases, and 8 bases lay between the germline ends. The CDR3 totals 12 residues. CDR3 sequence (DNA): TGTGCCAGCAGTAGGTTGGGAGAGACCCAGTACTTC. Amino acids: CASSRLGETQYF.

This clone was observed a handful of times. The chain recombines TRBV7-9 with TRBJ1-1; D is unclear. The germline V gene encodes CDR1 SEHNR and CDR2 FQNEAQ (reference sequence). The CDR3 consists of 13 residues. Trimming left V 6 bases short and J 1 base short, with 9 bases between. Here the CDR3 reads CASRDTGNTEAFF. The CDR3 nucleotides are TGTGCCAGCAGAGATACCGGGAACACTGAAGCTTTCTTT.

This clone was picked up a small number of times. The J gene is TRBJ2-5, the V gene TRBV7-7; either TRBD1 or TRBD2 may supply D (6 bases each). The CDR3 extends over 15 amino acids. CDR1 and CDR2 (germline): SSHAT, FNYEAQ (reference sequence). With 6 bases removed from V and 3 bases from J, the gap between germline ends came to 17 bases. The CDR3 coding sequence is TGTGCCAGCAGTGTTGGGGGGCAGGGAAAAGAGACCCAGTACTTC. This encodes CASSVGGQGKETQYF. The full variable domain, completed using reference TRBV7-7 and TRBJ2-5, is GAGVSQSPRYKVTKRGQDVTLRCDPISSHATLYWYQQALGQGPEFLTYFNYEAQPDKSGLPSDRFSAERPEGSISTLTIQRTEQRDSAMYRCASSVGGQGKETQYFGPGTRLLVL.

In this sample, this clone turned up a few times. This chain links TRBV12-5 with TRBJ2-7; TRBD2 is a possible D gene (5 bases). Trimming removed 3 bases at V and 6 bases at J, with 12 bases between. Germline CDR1 is LGHNT and CDR2 is FRNRAP. This CDR3 spans 13 amino acids. CDR3: CASGLGNGVEQYV. The DNA of the CDR3 is TGTGCTAGTGGTTTAGGAAACGGGGTCGAGCAGTACGTC.

The gene calls are TRBV28 and TRBJ1-5, with TRBD1 as a possible D gene (5 bases). This CDR3 comprises 12 residues. The germline V gene has CDR1 MDHEN and CDR2 SYDVKM. V gave up 11 bases and J gave up 5 bases, with 13 bases separating them. The CDR3 sequence is CAGGRADQPQHF. The DNA for the CDR3 is TGTGCCGGGGGTCGGGCAGATCAGCCCCAGCATTTT.

The CDR3 sequence: CASSTPGTLQETQYF. In nucleotides, the CDR3 is TGTGCCAGTAGTACCCCGGGAACCCTCCAAGAGACCCAGTACTTC. V and J are TRBV19 and TRBJ2-5; perhaps TRBD2 as D (5 bases). Trimming took 4 bases from V and 1 from J, leaving 13 bases between them. CDR1 LNHDA and CDR2 SQIVND come from the germline V gene (reference sequence). The CDR3 contains 15 residues.

The V call is TRBV5-1, the J call TRBJ1-1, with 7 nucleotides matching TRBD1. CDR3 length: 16 residues. V was pared by 2 bases and J by 4 bases, with 11 bases of the junction left unmatched. Germline values: CDR1 SGHRS, CDR2 YFSETQ. The CDR3 is CASSFGTGVGGTEAFF. The CDR3 region has the DNA TGCGCCAGCAGCTTTGGAACAGGGGTAGGGGGCACTGAAGCTTTCTTT.

The chain joins TRBV6-1 to TRBJ2-7, with D hard to call. V lost 6 bases, J lost 5 bases, and 11 bases lay in between. Germline V gene data show CDR1 as MNHNS and CDR2 as SASEGT. CDR3 length: 12 residues. This chain's CDR3 is CASSDRRNEQYF. In DNA, the CDR3 is TGTGCCAGCAGCGACCGCCGGAACGAGCAGTACTTC.

A note on this clone: Other DNA sequences in the same sample also yield this CDR3. V usage is TRBV30 and J usage is TRBJ1-2; D is undetermined. The V and J ends lost 3 bases and 5 bases respectively, with 13 bases between them. Germline CDR1 is GTSNPN and CDR2 is SVGIG (reference sequence). This CDR3 is built from 13 residues. The CDR3 loop is CAWSPSGGYGYTF. The CDR3 nucleotides read TGTGCCTGGAGCCCGTCCGGCGGGTATGGCTACACCTTC.

The V gene is TRBV5-4, the J gene TRBJ2-5, with D perhaps TRBD2 (6 bases). CDR1 is SGHNT, CDR2 YYREEE, per germline (reference sequence). V was trimmed by 5 bases and J by 5 bases, leaving 19 bases between them. This CDR3 contains 15 residues. The CDR3 nucleotides read TGTGCCAGCAGTGCTGGTACGGGGAGGCCCGAGACCCAGTACTTC. It is translated as CASSAGTGRPETQYF.

This chain connects TRBV7-2 to TRBJ1-2; unclear D gene. CDR1 SGHTA and CDR2 FQGNSA come from the germline V gene. V was trimmed by 3 bases and J by 2 bases, leaving 7 bases between them. The CDR3 runs to 13 residues. The CDR3 spells CASSFLRNYGYTF. Written as DNA, the CDR3 is TGTGCCAGCAGCTTTCTACGGAACTATGGCTACACCTTC. The full variable domain, in which reference TRBV7-2 and TRBJ1-2 provide the parts outside the CDR3, is GAGVSQSPSNKVTEKGKDVELRCDPISGHTALYWYRQSLGQGLEFLIYFQGNSAPDKSGLPSDRFSAERTGGSVSTLTIQRTQQEDSAVYLCASSFLRNYGYTFGSGTRLTVV.

The rearrangement uses TRBV9 and TRBJ1-4; 7 bases map to TRBD1. The ends lost 4 bases at V and 8 bases at J; junction bases unmatched: 11. The CDR3 is made up of 15 amino acids. Germline V CDR1 and CDR2: SGDLS, YYNGEE. The chain's CDR3 is CASSPGRGRWEKLFF. DNA for the CDR3: TGTGCCAGCAGCCCTGGAAGGGGGCGCTGGGAAAAACTGTTTTTT.